One T cell receptor (beta chain) is described in this entry. Produced via immunoSEQ multiplex PCR; TCRdb's table is partial and in-frame only. Here the sample spans more than 55,000 clones, 75% to 95% being singletons. This sample is drawn from a study of T cell changes during pregnancy in multiple sclerosis. This CDR3 spans 16 amino acids. Germline values: CDR1 SQVTM, CDR2 ANQGSEA. Trimming at V came to 6 bases and at J to 1 base, leaving 9 bases not matched to a gene. Sequencing was performed on peripheral blood, taken in the third trimester of pregnancy. The TCR sequence derives from a female donor in good health, enrolled as a control in a pregnancy study. The J gene is TRBJ2-7, the V gene TRBV29-1; 13 nucleotides line up with TRBD2. The CDR3: CSVELAGGPISYEQYF. DNA of the CDR3: TGCAGCGTAGAACTAGCGGGAGGGCCGATTTCCTACGAGCAGTACTTC.